Listed below are T cell receptor beta chains from one sample, sequenced in a study of pediatric ulcerative colitis. Profiled with immunoSEQ multiplex PCR; TCRdb holds only in-frame clones, not every one. This sample yields 30,000 to 40,000 clones, of which 60% to 85% are seen a single time; 7.5% to 9% belongs to the top ten. Specimen: gut tissue. These receptors were obtained from a boy younger than 18 with severe ulcerative colitis. Both conserved end residues are part of each CDR3. A D gene is named only where the DNA matches it firmly. Expanded clones are given a class, and other clones once, few, many or no size at all.

CDR3 DNA: TGTGCCAGTACCAAACAGGGAGAGGACTATGGCTACACCTTC; CDR3 protein: CASTKQGEDYGYTF; D gene: NA; clone size: few; J gene: TRBJ1-2; V gene: TRBV19
CDR3 DNA: TGTGCCAGCAGCCGTCCTTCCGGGGGGGGGCAAGAGACCCAGTACTTC; CDR3 protein: CASSRPSGGGQETQYF; D gene: TRBD2; clone size: NA; J gene: TRBJ2-5; V gene: TRBV7-9
CDR3 DNA: TGTGCCAGCAGTTTATCGGACAGGGGAGCTAATTCACCCCTCCACTTT; CDR3 protein: CASSLSDRGANSPLHF; D gene: TRBD1; clone size: NA; J gene: TRBJ1-6; V gene: TRBV27
CDR3 DNA: TGTGCCAGCAGCTTGTCTGGGAGGGAGGAGACCCAGTACTTC; CDR3 protein: CASSLSGREETQYF; D gene: TRBD2; clone size: few; J gene: TRBJ2-5; V gene: TRBV5-5
CDR3 DNA: TGTGCTAGCACTCGGGGGGAGGAGACCCAGTACTTC; CDR3 protein: CASTRGEETQYF; D gene: TRBD2; clone size: NA; J gene: TRBJ2-5; V gene: TRBV12-5
CDR3 DNA: TGTGCCAGCAGCCGGACGGCAGAGACCCAGTACTTC; CDR3 protein: CASSRTAETQYF; D gene: NA; clone size: NA; J gene: TRBJ2-5; V gene: TRBV14
CDR3 DNA: TGTGCCAGCAGCCAAGTAAGGGGAGAGCAGTACTTC; CDR3 protein: CASSQVRGEQYF; D gene: NA; clone size: NA; J gene: TRBJ2-7; V gene: TRBV14
CDR3 DNA: TGTGCCAGCAGTTACTCCCCAGTGACCGGGGAGCTGTTTTTT; CDR3 protein: CASSYSPVTGELFF; D gene: NA; clone size: NA; J gene: TRBJ2-2; V gene: TRBV6-5
CDR3 DNA: TGTGCCAGCAGCTTTTCCGTCGGAATGAACACTGAAGCTTTCTTT; CDR3 protein: CASSFSVGMNTEAFF; D gene: NA; clone size: NA; J gene: TRBJ1-1; V gene: TRBV7-2
CDR3 DNA: TGTGCCAGCAGCTTGCTGCTGACGGGGACCTCTGGAAACACCATATATTTT; CDR3 protein: CASSLLLTGTSGNTIYF; D gene: NA; clone size: NA; J gene: TRBJ1-3; V gene: TRBV11-2
CDR3 DNA: TGTGCCAGCAGCTCGGATCCACTCACAGGCTTAGAGCAGTACTTC; CDR3 protein: CASSSDPLTGLEQYF; D gene: NA; clone size: once; J gene: TRBJ2-7; V gene: TRBV11-2
CDR3 DNA: TGTGCCAGCACCGAACAGACTAGCGCAGATACGCAGTATTTT; CDR3 protein: CASTEQTSADTQYF; D gene: TRBD2; clone size: NA; J gene: TRBJ2-3; V gene: TRBV2
CDR3 DNA: TGCGCCAGCAGCCACCCGCGACAAAGCACAGATACGCAGTATTTT; CDR3 protein: CASSHPRQSTDTQYF; D gene: NA; clone size: NA; J gene: TRBJ2-3; V gene: TRBV4-1
CDR3 DNA: TGCGCCAGCAGCGTCGTGGGGGGGATCACAGATACGCAGTATTTT; CDR3 protein: CASSVVGGITDTQYF; D gene: TRBD2; clone size: NA; J gene: TRBJ2-3; V gene: TRBV5-1